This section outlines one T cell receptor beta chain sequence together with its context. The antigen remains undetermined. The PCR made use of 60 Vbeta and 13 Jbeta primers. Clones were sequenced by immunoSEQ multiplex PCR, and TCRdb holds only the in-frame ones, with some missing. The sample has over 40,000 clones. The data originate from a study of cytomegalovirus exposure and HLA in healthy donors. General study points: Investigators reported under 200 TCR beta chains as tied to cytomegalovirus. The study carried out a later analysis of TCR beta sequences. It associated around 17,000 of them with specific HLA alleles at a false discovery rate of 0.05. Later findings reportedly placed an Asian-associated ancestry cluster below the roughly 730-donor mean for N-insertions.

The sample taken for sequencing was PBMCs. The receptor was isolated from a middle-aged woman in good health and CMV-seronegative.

The CDR3 region has the DNA TGTGCCAGCAGCAACGGACAGACGACAGGGGTCGAGCAGTACTTC. It specifies CASSNGQTTGVEQYF. V gene TRBV11-3 combines with J gene TRBJ2-7; TRBD1 matches at 8 bases. The J segment lost 6 bases and the V segment lost 5 bases, leaving 12 bases of the junction unmatched. Germline V lookup: CDR1 SGHNT, CDR2 YENEEA. This CDR3 contains 15 residues.